This T cell receptor beta chain was captured by sequencing in a study of CD8+CD57+ T cells in acquired aplastic anemia. Study-level background: Sorted CD4+ and CD8+ cells yielded DNA averaging approximately 3 ug.

General study points: Both patients and controls carried the same twenty-nine CD8+ CDR3 sequences.

As to this clonotype: Its cognate antigen is unknown.

This CDR3 is built from 16 residues. Germline loops: CDR1 SGHVS, CDR2 FQNEAQ. V was trimmed by 4 bases and J by 5 bases, leaving 21 bases between them. Genomic DNA acted as the template from which TCR beta VDJ combination and CDR3 sequence profiling were carried out. TCRdb ran MiXCR on the reads and lists one entry per CDR3 protein. This table holds around 200,000 distinct CDR3 sequences, about half found once. Previously, flow cytometry had revealed CD8+CD57+ cell expansion in the patients chosen for sequencing. This TCR derives from a human donor with aplastic anemia. The sample comprised sorted CD4+, CD8+, or CD8+CD57+ T cells (not recorded which) from PBMCs. The chain combines TRBV7-8 with TRBJ2-7; maybe TRBD2 (6 bases). The CDR3 sequence: CASSSITREAGNEQYF. The CDR3 DNA sequence: TGTGCCAGCAGCTCAATAACTAGGGAGGCTGGTAACGAGCAGTACTTC.